Shown below are 32 T cell receptor beta chains from a single sample sequenced in a study of STAT5B mutations in CD4+ large granular lymphocyte leukemia. Assay used: immunoSEQ multiplex PCR; TCRdb lists only in-frame clones, some missing. The sample has 25,000 to 40,000 clones, roughly 80% seen once. Sequencing used CD4+ T cells from blood buffy coats. These receptors came from a human donor in good health.

V and J are TRBV27 and TRBJ1-5, with TRBD1 identical over 8 bases. V trimming: 5 bases; J trimming: 11 bases; junction bases outside the gene matches: 5. CDR3 length equals 12 residues. Germline CDR1 and CDR2: MNHEY and SMNVEV (reference sequence). The CDR3 DNA sequence: TGTGCCAGCAGTCCGAAGACAGGGGCCCAGCATTTT. It codes for CASSPKTGAQHF.

The chain is built from TRBV7-9 and TRBJ1-2; D gene ambiguous. The germline V gene encodes CDR1 SEHNR and CDR2 FQNEAQ (reference sequence). The CDR3 totals 14 residues. V shed 1 base and J shed 6 bases, with 12 bases lying between them. In DNA form, the CDR3 reads TGTGCCAGCAGCTTAGGACCGGGCAGCGATGGCTACACCTTC. This sequence encodes CASSLGPGSDGYTF.

V usage is TRBV19 and J usage is TRBJ1-1; 10 bases align to TRBD1. Trimming took 7 bases from V and 7 from J; bases not matched to a gene: 15. The CDR3 length is 16 residues. The V gene's germline CDR1 is LNHDA and CDR2 SQIVND (reference sequence). This CDR3 reads CASISRTGTGVDEAFF. DNA for the CDR3: TGTGCCAGTATTTCACGAACCGGGACAGGGGTTGATGAAGCTTTCTTT.

The genes are TRBV6-4 and TRBJ2-5; 10 nucleotides match TRBD2. Germline CDR1 is MRHNA and CDR2 is SNTAGT. Trimming took 3 bases from V and 3 from J; bases not matched to a gene: 13. This CDR3 spans 18 amino acids. CDR3: CASSDHSSGRAFEETQYF. The CDR3 DNA is TGTGCCAGCAGTGATCATTCCAGCGGGAGGGCCTTTGAAGAGACCCAGTACTTC.

This clone was seen only once. The rearrangement uses TRBV4-3 and TRBJ2-1; weak D call: TRBD2 (6 bases). V lost 0 bases and J lost 0, with 15 bases in between. Germline-derived CDR1 and CDR2 are LGHNA and YSLEER. The CDR3 is 18 residues long. The CDR3 protein is CASSQDFQRAASYNEQFF. The CDR3 DNA follows: TGCGCCAGCAGCCAAGATTTTCAGCGGGCGGCCTCCTACAATGAGCAGTTCTTC.

This clone was seen once. The chain uses TRBV30 and TRBJ2-5; D is possibly TRBD2 (5 bases). Trimming removed 5 bases from V and 5 bases from J, with 18 bases in between. The germline gives CDR1 GTSNPN, CDR2 SVGIG (reference sequence). The CDR3 consists of 14 residues. The CDR3 DNA is TGTGCCTGGTCGCGATCTTCGGGGTACGAGACCCAGTACTTC. It codes for CAWSRSSGYETQYF.

The gene calls are TRBV9 and TRBJ1-3, with a weak D call TRBD1 (5 bases). The germline gives CDR1 SGDLS, CDR2 YYNGEE. The CDR3 has 14 residues. The V end was cut by 3 bases, the J end by 3 bases, with 10 bases between. The CDR3 DNA reads TGTGCCAGCAGCGGGGTGGGGCTTGGAAACACCATATATTTT. Protein sequence: CASSGVGLGNTIYF.

The J gene is TRBJ1-2, the V gene TRBV5-1, with 11 bases identical to TRBD1. This CDR3 is 15 amino acids long. V dropped 3 bases and J dropped 2; count of bases not matched to a gene: 3. CDR1 is SGHRS and CDR2 is YFSETQ in the germline V gene. CDR3 residues: CASSSGTGGNYGYTF. CDR3 nucleotide sequence: TGCGCCAGCAGCTCCGGGACAGGGGGGAACTATGGCTACACCTTC.

The V gene is TRBV7-8, the J gene TRBJ1-5; 7 bases align to TRBD1. The CDR3 has 15 amino acids. In germline, CDR1 is SGHVS, CDR2 FQNEAQ. V gave up 2 bases and J gave up 4 bases; unmatched junction bases: 5. The CDR3 reads CASSLRGLTNQPQHF. As DNA, the CDR3 is TGTGCCAGCAGCTTAAGGGGGCTTACGAATCAGCCCCAGCATTTT. The entire variable domain, with the rest obtained from reference TRBV7-8 and TRBJ1-5, is as follows: GAGVSQSPRYKVAKRGQDVALRCDPISGHVSLFWYQQALGQGPEFLTYFQNEAQLDKSGLPSDRFFAERPEGSVSTLKIQRTQQEDSAVYLCASSLRGLTNQPQHFGDGTRLSIL.

CDR3 nucleotide sequence: TGTGCCAGCAGCGCCAGTAGCGGGAGTACCGATGAGCAGTTCTTC. Its translation: CASSASSGSTDEQFF. This sequence joins TRBV7-3 and TRBJ2-1, with 9 bases identical to TRBD2. This CDR3 is 15 amino acids long. Trimming took 5 bases from V and 8 from J; bases not matched to a gene: 10. Germline CDR1 SGHTA, CDR2 FQGTGA.

The chain couples TRBV11-2 to TRBJ2-5, with D tentatively TRBD2 (6 bases). The CDR3 is 14 residues long. Germline assignment: CDR1 SGHAT and CDR2 FQNNGV. V lost 3 bases and J lost 7, with 15 bases in between. CDR3 amino acids: CASSLAGYGGTQYF. The CDR3 DNA reads as TGTGCCAGCAGCTTGGCGGGATATGGGGGGACCCAGTACTTC.

The V and J genes are TRBV12-5 and TRBJ2-7; no reliable D call. Deletions cut 0 bases from V and 2 bases from J, with 26 bases between. This CDR3 is 20 amino acids long. CDR1 LGHNT and CDR2 FRNRAP come from the germline V gene. CDR3 amino acids: CASGLVRSLGSLPYTYEQYF. In nucleotides, the CDR3 is TGTGCTAGTGGTTTGGTACGCTCTCTGGGCAGTCTGCCCTATACCTACGAGCAGTACTTC.

The sample holds one count of this clone. The chain carries TRBV28 and TRBJ1-5; tentatively, D is TRBD1 (5 bases). The V end was cut by 0 bases, the J end by 0 bases, with 9 bases between. Germline CDR1 reads MDHEN; CDR2 reads SYDVKM. This CDR3 has 16 amino acids. The CDR3 spells CASSLWSGASNQPQHF. CDR3 bases: TGTGCCAGCAGTTTATGGTCCGGGGCTAGCAATCAGCCCCAGCATTTT.

The chain couples TRBV18 to TRBJ2-5; 7 bases match TRBD1. The DNA matches TRBJ2-7 better at its end, which makes the J call doubtful. The CDR3 sequence is 15 residues long. Germline assignment: CDR1 KGHSH and CDR2 LQKENI. The CDR3 DNA follows: TGTGCCAGCTCACCACCCTCGACAGGGCAGGACGAGCAGTACTTC. Its protein is CASSPPSTGQDEQYF.

This clone was observed a single time. The chain links TRBV6-5 to TRBJ2-7; 11 positions match TRBD2. With 8 bases clipped from V and 5 bases from J, the junction kept 8 bases outside the gene matches. This CDR3 spans 14 amino acids. Per the germline V gene, CDR1 is MNHEY and CDR2 is SVGAGI. For the CDR3, the DNA is TGTGCCAGCCATAGCGGGGGGGCCAAGGACGAGCAGTACTTC. Protein sequence: CASHSGGAKDEQYF.

V gene TRBV6-1 combines with J gene TRBJ1-2; possibly TRBD1 for D (5 bases). CDR3 length: 17 residues. The germline gives CDR1 MNHNS, CDR2 SASEGT. V shed 4 bases and J shed 4 bases, with 22 bases lying between them. Here the CDR3 DNA reads TGTGCCAGCAGTGCTCGGGACGGGAATAACTATGGCTATGGCTACACCTTC. It translates to CASSARDGNNYGYGYTF.

The rearrangement links TRBV19 to TRBJ2-7; 12 bases line up with TRBD1. CDR3 length: 15 amino acids. CDR1 is LNHDA, CDR2 SQIVND, per germline (reference sequence). V lost 5 bases, J lost 0 bases, and 2 bases stayed unmatched. The CDR3 region is CASSAGQGASYEQYF. CDR3 sequence (DNA): TGTGCCAGTAGTGCGGGACAGGGGGCCTCCTACGAGCAGTACTTC.

The chain couples TRBV7-9 to TRBJ2-2; D remains unclear. Germline V gene data show CDR1 as SEHNR and CDR2 as FQNEAQ (reference sequence). V lost 4 bases, J lost 1 base, and 13 bases lay in between. This CDR3 is 16 amino acids long. The CDR3 here is CASSSSPQGNTGELFF. CDR3 coding DNA: TGTGCCAGCAGCTCCTCTCCCCAAGGGAACACCGGGGAGCTGTTTTTT. Full variable domain (rest looked up from reference TRBV7-9 and TRBJ2-2): DTGVSQNPRHKITKRGQNVTFRCDPISEHNRLYWYRQTLGQGPEFLTYFQNEAQLEKSRLLSDRFSAERPKGSFSTLEIQRTEQGDSAMYLCASSSSPQGNTGELFFGEGSRLTVL.

The V gene is TRBV4-1, the J gene TRBJ2-5; 8 bases are shared with TRBD1. Germline CDR1 reads MGHRA; CDR2 reads YSYEKL. V trimming: 5 bases; J trimming: 5 bases; junction bases outside the gene matches: 10. The CDR3 spans 15 residues. The DNA for the CDR3 is TGCGCCAGCAGCTCGGGGGCAGGGGGCGATGAGACCCAGTACTTC. Its translation: CASSSGAGGDETQYF.

The CDR3 is CASSTTGNYGYTF. The CDR3 coding sequence is TGTGCCAGCAGCACGACAGGGAACTATGGCTACACCTTC. The chain carries TRBV7-9 and TRBJ1-2; 7 bases line up with TRBD1. CDR3 length: 13 residues. V lost 5 bases, J lost 2 bases, and 2 bases stayed unmatched. The V gene's germline CDR1 is SEHNR and CDR2 FQNEAQ (reference sequence).

The chain uses TRBV7-6 and TRBJ2-7, with 7 bases identical to TRBD2. The CDR3 spans 16 residues. The V segment lost 4 bases and the J segment 2 bases; nucleotides outside the gene matches: 11. CDR1 is SGHVS and CDR2 is FNYEAQ in the germline V gene. This CDR3 is CASSYMGGVGPYEQYF. The CDR3 region has the DNA TGTGCCAGCAGCTATATGGGGGGGGTGGGCCCCTACGAGCAGTACTTC.

The chain employs TRBV7-2 and TRBJ2-2; a possible D gene is TRBD2 (5 bases). Germline V gives CDR1 SGHTA, CDR2 FQGNSA. The CDR3 consists of 14 residues. The ends were cut back, 4 bases at V and 4 bases at J, with 10 bases in the middle. DNA for the CDR3: TGTGCCAGCAGCTCTGGACTCTTCACCGGGGAGCTGTTTTTT. This encodes CASSSGLFTGELFF.

The rearrangement joins TRBV28 to TRBJ2-2; 11 nucleotides match TRBD2. Trimming cost V 2 bases and J 8 bases; bases outside gene matches: 1. Germline V CDR1 and CDR2: MDHEN, SYDVKM. The CDR3 length is 14 residues. CDR3 region: CASSLPSGRGELFF. CDR3 DNA: TGTGCCAGCAGTTTACCTAGCGGGAGGGGGGAGCTGTTTTTT.

J is TRBJ2-7 and V is TRBV7-9, with TRBD1 identical over 9 bases. V gave up 5 bases and J gave up 4 bases; unmatched junction bases: 6. CDR3 size: 14 residues. CDR1 and CDR2 from the germline V gene are SEHNR and FQNEAQ (reference sequence). This CDR3 is CASSPGQGGYEQYF. In nucleotides, the CDR3 is TGTGCCAGCAGCCCGGGACAGGGTGGTTACGAGCAGTACTTC.

The chain links TRBV10-3 to TRBJ2-2; D is undetermined. The V end lost 6 bases, the J end lost 0 bases, and 5 bases lay between the germline ends. This CDR3 is built from 13 residues. In germline, CDR1 is ENHRY, CDR2 SYGVKD. CDR3: CAISSANTGELFF. The DNA for the CDR3 is TGTGCCATCAGCAGCGCGAACACCGGGGAGCTGTTTTTT.

CDR3 DNA: TGTGCCAGCAGTTTCCTAGCGGGAAGGGAGCAGTACTTC. It yields the protein CASSFLAGREQYF. The chain uses TRBV27 and TRBJ2-7, with 9 bases fitting TRBD2. Unmatched junction bases numbered 4, after V lost 3 bases and J lost 7 bases. The CDR3 spans 13 residues. Germline V lookup: CDR1 MNHEY, CDR2 SMNVEV (reference sequence).

This clone has just a few counts. V is TRBV6-1 and J is TRBJ2-1; the D gene is possibly TRBD1 (6 bases). Trimming pared 6 bases from V and 7 bases from J, leaving 16 bases between. Per the germline V gene, CDR1 is MNHNS and CDR2 is SASEGT. The CDR3 covers 14 residues. The CDR3 DNA sequence: TGTGCCAGCAGCCAGGACAGCGTGGGGAATGAGCAGTTCTTC. This gives the protein CASSQDSVGNEQFF.

This clone was picked up a small number of times. The V and J genes are TRBV7-9 and TRBJ1-4; D ambiguous. CDR1 is SEHNR and CDR2 is FQNEAQ in the germline V gene (reference sequence). The CDR3 contains 13 residues. With 4 bases removed from V and 2 bases from J, the gap between germline ends came to 5 bases. The CDR3 sequence: CASSSGTNEKLFF. CDR3 coding DNA: TGTGCCAGCAGCTCCGGGACTAATGAAAAACTGTTTTTT.

This chain uses TRBV30 with TRBJ1-2; D might be TRBD1 (6 bases). Germline V gene sequence: CDR1 GTSNPN, CDR2 SVGIG (reference sequence). Trimming pared 2 bases from V and 7 bases from J, leaving 23 bases between. The CDR3 is 16 residues long. This CDR3 is CAWSRGGAGYLGGYTF. The CDR3 DNA reads TGTGCCTGGAGTAGAGGGGGGGCAGGGTATCTTGGTGGCTACACCTTC.

V gene TRBV14 combines with J gene TRBJ2-1, with 10 bases that match TRBD1. CDR1 is SGHDN, CDR2 FVKESK, per germline. Unmatched junction bases numbered 12, after V lost 2 bases and J lost 5 bases. The CDR3 has 18 residues. DNA of the CDR3: TGTGCCAGCAGCCAACCCGAGGGGACAGGGGATGGAGACAATGAGCAGTTCTTC. This translates into CASSQPEGTGDGDNEQFF.

V gene TRBV7-2 combines with J gene TRBJ1-4, with D unresolved. Trimming pared 1 base from V and 8 bases from J, leaving 8 bases between. The CDR3 loop spans 13 amino acids. Germline V lookup: CDR1 SGHTA, CDR2 FQGNSA. The CDR3 DNA is TGTGCCAGCAGCTTAGTGGGCGGGGAAAAACTGTTTTTT. This gives the protein CASSLVGGEKLFF.

The rearrangement uses TRBV15 and TRBJ2-1; D remains ambiguous. The length of the CDR3 is 13 residues. With 8 bases removed from V and 7 bases from J, the gap between germline ends came to 15 bases. Germline V gene sequence: CDR1 LNHNV, CDR2 YYDKDF (reference sequence). The DNA of the CDR3 is TGTGCCACCTCGGCCCAGCTAGGAAATGAGCAGTTCTTC. It translates to CATSAQLGNEQFF.